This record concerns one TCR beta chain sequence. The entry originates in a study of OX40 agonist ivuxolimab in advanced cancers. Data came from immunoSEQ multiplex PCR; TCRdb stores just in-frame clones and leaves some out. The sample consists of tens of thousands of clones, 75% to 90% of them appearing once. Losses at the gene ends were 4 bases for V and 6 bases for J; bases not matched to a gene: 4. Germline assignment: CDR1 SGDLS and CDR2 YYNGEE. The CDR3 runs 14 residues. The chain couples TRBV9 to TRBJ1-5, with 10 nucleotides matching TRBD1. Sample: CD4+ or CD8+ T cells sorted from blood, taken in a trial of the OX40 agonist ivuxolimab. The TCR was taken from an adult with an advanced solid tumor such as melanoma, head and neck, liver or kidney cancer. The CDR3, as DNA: TGTGCCAGCAGCCTTGGACAGGGGGGTCAGCCCCAGCATTTT. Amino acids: CASSLGQGGQPQHF. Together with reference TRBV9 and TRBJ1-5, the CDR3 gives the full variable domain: DSGVTQTPKHLITATGQRVTLRCSPRSGDLSVYWYQQSLDQGLQFLIQYYNGEERAKGNILERFSAQQFPDLHSELNLSSLELGDSALYFCASSLGQGGQPQHFGDGTRLSIL.